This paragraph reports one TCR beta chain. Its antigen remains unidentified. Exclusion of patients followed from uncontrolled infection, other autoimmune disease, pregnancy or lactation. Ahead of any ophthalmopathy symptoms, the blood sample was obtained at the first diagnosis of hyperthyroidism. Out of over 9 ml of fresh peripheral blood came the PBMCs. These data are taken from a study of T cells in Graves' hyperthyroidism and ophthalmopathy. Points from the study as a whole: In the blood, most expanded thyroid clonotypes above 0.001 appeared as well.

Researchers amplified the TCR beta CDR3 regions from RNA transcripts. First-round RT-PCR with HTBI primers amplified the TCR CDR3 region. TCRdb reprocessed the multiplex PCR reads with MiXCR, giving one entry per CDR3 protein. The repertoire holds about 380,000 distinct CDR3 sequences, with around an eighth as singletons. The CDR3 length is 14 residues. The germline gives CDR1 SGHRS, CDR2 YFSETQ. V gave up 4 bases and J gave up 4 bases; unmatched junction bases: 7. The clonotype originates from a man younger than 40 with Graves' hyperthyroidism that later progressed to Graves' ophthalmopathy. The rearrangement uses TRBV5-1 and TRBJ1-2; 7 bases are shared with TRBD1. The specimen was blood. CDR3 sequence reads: CASSLDRAGYGYTF. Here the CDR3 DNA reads TGCGCCAGCAGCCTTGACAGGGCTGGCTATGGCTACACCTTC.